These 21 T cell receptor beta chains originate from one sample sequenced in a study of blood T cell repertoires in COVID-19. The repertoire was sequenced with immunoSEQ multiplex PCR; TCRdb's copy has only in-frame clones and lacks some. The table has fewer than 70,000 clones, 80% to 95% seen once. The source material was peripheral blood. Receptors originate from a woman aged 80 or older with active COVID-19.

This clone was counted between two and nine times. The rearrangement links TRBV5-6 to TRBJ2-7, with TRBD1 as a possible D gene (6 bases). In germline, CDR1 is SGHDT, CDR2 YYEEEE. The CDR3 contains 15 residues. Trimming shortened V by 5 bases and J by 0 bases, and 15 bases separated the two germline ends. DNA for the CDR3: TGTGCCAGCAGAGTAGAGGGGGTGCCCTCCTACGAGCAGTACTTC. Translation: CASRVEGVPSYEQYF.

The CDR3 nucleotides are TGTGCCAGCAGGAACAACAGGGGTGAGCAGTTCTTC. Residues: CASRNNRGEQFF. This chain uses TRBV6-5 with TRBJ2-1; 7 nucleotides align to TRBD1. Trimming took 6 bases from V and 9 from J; bases not matched to a gene: 5. Germline CDR1 MNHEY, CDR2 SVGAGI. This CDR3 comprises 12 residues.

V gene TRBV12-3 or TRBV12-4 combines with J gene TRBJ2-7, with D perhaps matching TRBD1 (5 bases). With 1 base removed from V and 6 bases from J, the gap between germline ends came to 7 bases. The CDR3 sequence is 12 residues long. Here the CDR3 DNA reads TGTGCCAGCAGTTTAGGGGGCTCCGAGCAGTACGTC. It specifies CASSLGGSEQYV.

J is TRBJ1-3 and V is TRBV6-5; a weak D match, TRBD1 (6 bases). Germline CDR1 reads MNHEY; CDR2 reads SVGAGI. This CDR3 comprises 15 residues. V lost 6 bases, J lost 4 bases, and 16 bases lay in between. CDR3 in amino acids: CASRQQGWSGNTIYF. CDR3 DNA: TGTGCCAGCAGGCAACAGGGCTGGAGCGGAAACACCATATATTTT.

This rearrangement joins TRBV19 to TRBJ1-2; no reliable D call. The CDR3 is made up of 12 amino acids. The V gene's germline CDR1 is LNHDA and CDR2 SQIVND (reference sequence). Trimming pared 6 bases from V and 6 bases from J, leaving 11 bases between. In nucleotides, the CDR3 is TGTGCCAGTAGCCACTCCGCGGATGGCTACACCTTC. This codes for CASSHSADGYTF.

As DNA, the CDR3 is TGTGCCTGGAGCCCCCCATATGTGGGGGCTCGAACTGAAGCTTTCTTT. The encoded protein is CAWSPPYVGARTEAFF. This chain uses TRBV30 with TRBJ1-1, with D possibly matching TRBD1 (6 bases). The CDR3 totals 16 residues. Germline values: CDR1 GTSNPN, CDR2 SVGIG (reference sequence). Trimming left V 3 bases short and J 5 bases short, with 22 bases between.

This rearrangement joins TRBV11-2 to TRBJ1-1; D is unresolved. The V and J ends lost 4 bases and 3 bases respectively, with 3 bases between them. This CDR3 spans 11 amino acids. The germline gives CDR1 SGHAT, CDR2 FQNNGV. The CDR3 loop reads CASSSYTEAFF. CDR3 in DNA: TGTGCCAGCAGCTCGTACACTGAAGCTTTCTTT.

CDR3 sequence (DNA): TGTGCCACCAGTGAGGAAGGGGGTCTCGGGAAAGCTTTCTTT. Translating it yields CATSEEGGLGKAFF. This chain links TRBV24-1 with TRBJ1-1; D may be TRBD1 (6 bases). Germline V gene lookup returns CDR1 KGHDR and CDR2 SFDVKD. The V end was cut by 4 bases, the J end by 9 bases, with 17 bases between. This CDR3 contains 14 residues.

This rearrangement joins TRBV2 to TRBJ2-2, with D unclear. Germline CDR1 is SNHLY and CDR2 is FYNNEI. V was cut by 4 bases and J by 2 bases, with 8 bases left in between. The CDR3 sequence is 14 residues long. CDR3 sequence: CASSANRNTGELFF. The CDR3 coding sequence is TGTGCCAGCAGTGCGAACAGAAACACCGGGGAGCTGTTTTTT.

The V call is TRBV6-5, the J call TRBJ2-6, with D unclear. CDR1 and CDR2 (germline): MNHEY, SVGAGI. Trimming removed 0 bases at V and 2 bases at J, with 8 bases between. This CDR3 has 16 amino acids. The CDR3 protein is CASSYSILAGANVLTF. The CDR3 bases are TGTGCCAGCAGTTACTCGATTCTAGCTGGGGCCAACGTCCTGACTTTC.

The CDR3 bases are TGTGCCAGCAGTTCCACCCAGGGGGTCGAGCAGTACTTC. Residues: CASSSTQGVEQYF. The V call is TRBV28, the J call TRBJ2-7; 7 bases fit TRBD1. In germline, CDR1 is MDHEN, CDR2 SYDVKM. CDR3 size: 13 residues. V shed 4 bases and J 6 bases; nucleotides not matched to a gene: 6. The full variable domain, its missing parts supplied by reference TRBV28 and TRBJ2-7, is DVKVTQSSRYLVKRTGEKVFLECVQDMDHENMFWYRQDPGLGLRLIYFSYDVKMKEKGDIPEGYSVSREKKERFSLILESASTNQTSMYLCASSSTQGVEQYFGPGTRLTVT.

The V and J genes are TRBV5-4 and TRBJ2-7, with D tentatively TRBD2 (7 bases). Germline assignment: CDR1 SGHNT and CDR2 YYREEE (reference sequence). The length of the CDR3 is 17 residues. Trimming pared 10 bases from V and 1 base from J, leaving 27 bases between. The CDR3 reads CAFKGGGLPGVSYEQYF. As DNA, the CDR3 is TGTGCCTTTAAGGGAGGGGGACTTCCCGGGGTTTCCTACGAGCAGTACTTC. Filled out from reference TRBV5-4 and TRBJ2-7, the complete variable domain reads ETGVTQSPTHLIKTRGQQVTLRCSSQSGHNTVSWYQQALGQGPQFIFQYYREEENGRGNFPPRFSGLQFPNYSSELNVNALELDDSALYLCAFKGGGLPGVSYEQYFGPGTRLTVT.

The V call is TRBV4-2, the J call TRBJ1-4, with a possible D match to TRBD1 (6 bases). Germline assignment: CDR1 LGHNA and CDR2 YNFKEQ. Trimming stripped 0 bases from V and 6 bases from J, with 17 bases between. CDR3 length equals 17 residues. CDR3 protein: CASSQEGIRTDYEKLFF. The CDR3 DNA sequence: TGTGCCAGCAGCCAAGAAGGAATAAGGACAGACTATGAAAAACTGTTTTTT.

The J gene is TRBJ2-3, the V gene TRBV9; 11 positions agree with TRBD2. This CDR3 comprises 17 residues. V dropped 0 bases and J dropped 4; count of bases not matched to a gene: 7. CDR1 is SGDLS and CDR2 is YYNGEE in the germline V gene. CDR3 DNA: TGTGCCAGCAGCGTAGACCCGAGACTAGCGGGATCAGATACGCAGTATTTT. It yields the protein CASSVDPRLAGSDTQYF.

The rearrangement uses TRBV5-5 and TRBJ1-2; 8 nucleotides match TRBD1. With V trimmed by 3 bases and J by 4 bases, 5 bases remained unmatched. Germline assignment: CDR1 SGHKS and CDR2 YYEKEE (reference sequence). This CDR3 has 14 amino acids. The CDR3: CASSSSTGGYGYTF. Here the CDR3 DNA reads TGTGCCAGCAGCTCCTCTACAGGGGGCTATGGCTACACCTTC.

This chain connects TRBV28 to TRBJ2-5; TRBD2 aligns across 12 bases. The V gene end was trimmed by 5 bases and the J gene end by 5 bases; junction bases not matched to a gene: 3. The CDR3 is made up of 14 amino acids. The V gene's germline CDR1 is MDHEN and CDR2 SYDVKM. In nucleotides, the CDR3 is TGTGCCAGCAGTCCTAGCGGGAGGGGTGAGACCCAGTACTTC. Its translation is CASSPSGRGETQYF. The whole variable domain, remainder taken from reference TRBV28 and TRBJ2-5, is DVKVTQSSRYLVKRTGEKVFLECVQDMDHENMFWYRQDPGLGLRLIYFSYDVKMKEKGDIPEGYSVSREKKERFSLILESASTNQTSMYLCASSPSGRGETQYFGPGTRLLVL.

The rearrangement uses TRBV7-2 and TRBJ1-1; D ambiguous. This CDR3 has 14 amino acids. The germline V gene encodes CDR1 SGHTA and CDR2 FQGNSA. V was shortened by 1 base and J by 1 base, with 7 bases between the two germline ends. The CDR3 nucleotides are TGTGCCAGCAGCTTAGAACGGTCGAACACTGAAGCTTTCTTT. Protein: CASSLERSNTEAFF.

The chain has TRBV19 and TRBJ2-3; 7 bases align to TRBD1. The V gene end was trimmed by 5 bases and the J gene end by 4 bases; junction bases not matched to a gene: 12. CDR1 is LNHDA and CDR2 is SQIVND in the germline V gene (reference sequence). The CDR3 runs to 16 residues. The CDR3 here is CASSPNGQVSADTQYF. CDR3 bases: TGTGCCAGTAGTCCGAACGGACAGGTCTCCGCAGATACGCAGTATTTT.

In DNA form, the CDR3 reads TGTGCCAGCAGCGTAAGCGGGGGGCGGGTTACCTACGAGCAGTACGTC. This encodes CASSVSGGRVTYEQYV. The V call is TRBV9, the J call TRBJ2-7; 9 positions match TRBD2. The junction had 7 bases not matched to a gene; V was cut back by 1 base and J by 2 bases. The CDR3 length is 16 residues. The germline CDR1 and CDR2 sequences are SGDLS and YYNGEE.

V usage is TRBV5-8 and J usage is TRBJ1-2, with 10 nucleotides matching TRBD1. This CDR3 is built from 14 residues. CDR1 SGHTS and CDR2 YDEGEE come from the germline V gene. With V trimmed by 5 bases and J by 4 bases, 5 bases remained unmatched. The CDR3: CASRSRDRGYGYTF. Written as DNA, the CDR3 is TGTGCCAGCAGGAGCCGGGACAGGGGCTATGGCTACACCTTC. The whole variable domain, remainder taken from reference TRBV5-8 and TRBJ1-2, is EAGVTQSPTHLIKTRGQQATLRCSPISGHTSVYWYQQALGLGLQFLLWYDEGEERNRGNFPPRFSGRQFPNYSSELNVNALELEDSALYLCASRSRDRGYGYTFGSGTRLTVV.

The V call is TRBV10-1, the J call TRBJ2-3; 7 bases fit TRBD1. The V and J ends lost 2 bases and 10 bases, in that order; junction bases with no gene match: 3. The CDR3 contains 12 residues. Per the germline V gene, CDR1 is WNHNN and CDR2 is SYGVQD (reference sequence). CDR3 bases: TGCGCCAGCAGTGAGAAGGGGGCTCCGCAGTATTTT. This sequence encodes CASSEKGAPQYF.